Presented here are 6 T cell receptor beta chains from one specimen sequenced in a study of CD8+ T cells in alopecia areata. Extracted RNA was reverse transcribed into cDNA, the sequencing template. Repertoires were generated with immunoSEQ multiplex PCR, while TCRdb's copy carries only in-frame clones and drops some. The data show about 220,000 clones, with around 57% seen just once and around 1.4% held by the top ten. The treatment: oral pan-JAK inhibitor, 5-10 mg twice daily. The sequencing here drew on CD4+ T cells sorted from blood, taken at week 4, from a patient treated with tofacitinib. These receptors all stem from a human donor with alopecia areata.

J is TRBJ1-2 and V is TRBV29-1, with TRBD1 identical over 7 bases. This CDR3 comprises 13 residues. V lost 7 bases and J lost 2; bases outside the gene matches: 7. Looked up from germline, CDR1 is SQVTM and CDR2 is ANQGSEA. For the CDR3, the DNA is TGCAGCGCCCGGGACAGTGGAAACTATGGCTACACCTTC. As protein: CSARDSGNYGYTF. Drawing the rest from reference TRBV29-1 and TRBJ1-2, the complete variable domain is SAVISQKPSRDICQRGTSLTIQCQVDSQVTMMFWYRQQPGQSLTLIATANQGSEATYESGFVIDKFPISRPNLTFSTLTVSNMSPEDSSIYLCSARDSGNYGYTFGSGTRLTVV.

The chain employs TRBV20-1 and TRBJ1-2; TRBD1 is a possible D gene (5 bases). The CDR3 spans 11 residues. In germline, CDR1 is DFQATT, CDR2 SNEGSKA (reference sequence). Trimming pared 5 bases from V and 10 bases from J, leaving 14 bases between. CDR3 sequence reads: CSAGDRGAYTF. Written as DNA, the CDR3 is TGCAGTGCTGGGGATAGGGGAGCCTACACCTTC.

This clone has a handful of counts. CDR3 sequence reads: CASSSPRSRETQYF. In DNA, the CDR3 is TGTGCCAGCAGTTCCCCCCGGAGTCGAGAGACCCAGTACTTC. The J gene is TRBJ2-5, the V gene TRBV27, with D unresolved. Per germline, CDR1 MNHEY and CDR2 SMNVEV (reference sequence). Trimming shortened V by 4 bases and J by 4 bases, and 13 bases separated the two germline ends. The CDR3 runs to 14 residues.

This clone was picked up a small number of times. DNA of the CDR3: TGCAGCGTTGACGGCGGGGGCGGCAATCAGCCCCAGCATTTT. Translated, it gives CSVDGGGGNQPQHF. The chain uses TRBV29-1 and TRBJ1-5; D may be TRBD1 (6 bases). V lost 3 bases, J lost 2 bases, and 11 bases lay in between. Germline CDR1 is SQVTM and CDR2 is ANQGSEA. The CDR3 contains 14 residues.

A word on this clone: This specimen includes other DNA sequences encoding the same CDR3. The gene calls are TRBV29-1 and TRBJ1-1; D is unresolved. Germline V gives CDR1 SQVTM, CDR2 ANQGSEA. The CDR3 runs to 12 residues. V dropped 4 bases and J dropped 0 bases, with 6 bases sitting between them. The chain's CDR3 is CSVGLVNTEAFF. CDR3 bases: TGCAGCGTTGGTTTAGTGAACACTGAAGCTTTCTTT.

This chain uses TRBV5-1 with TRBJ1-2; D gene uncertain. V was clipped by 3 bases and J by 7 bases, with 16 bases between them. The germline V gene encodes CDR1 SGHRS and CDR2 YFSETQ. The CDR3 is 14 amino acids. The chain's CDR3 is CASSSAERLSGYTF. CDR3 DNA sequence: TGCGCCAGCAGCTCAGCCGAGCGCCTGAGTGGCTACACCTTC.